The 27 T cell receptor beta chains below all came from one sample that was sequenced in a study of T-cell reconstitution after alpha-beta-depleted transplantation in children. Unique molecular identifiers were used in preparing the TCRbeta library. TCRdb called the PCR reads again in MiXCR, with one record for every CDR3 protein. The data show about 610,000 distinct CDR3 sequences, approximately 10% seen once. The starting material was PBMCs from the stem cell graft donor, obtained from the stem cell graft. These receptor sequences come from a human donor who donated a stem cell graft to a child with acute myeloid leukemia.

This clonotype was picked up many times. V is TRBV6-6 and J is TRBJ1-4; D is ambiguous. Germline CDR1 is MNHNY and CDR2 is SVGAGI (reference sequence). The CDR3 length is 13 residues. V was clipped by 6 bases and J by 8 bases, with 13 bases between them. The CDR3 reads CASSLSPVEKLFF. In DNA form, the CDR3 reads TGTGCCAGCAGCTTAAGCCCCGTGGAAAAACTGTTTTTT.

CDR3 region: CATSRSRDSDTQYF. Written as DNA, the CDR3 is TGTGCCACCAGCAGGAGTCGTGACTCAGATACGCAGTATTTT. The chain links TRBV15 to TRBJ2-3; D remains unclear. Germline-derived CDR1 and CDR2 are LNHNV and YYDKDF (reference sequence). Trimming shortened V by 3 bases and J by 4 bases, and 11 bases separated the two germline ends. The CDR3 consists of 14 residues.

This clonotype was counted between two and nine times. CDR3 bases: TGTGCCAGCTCACGCGGGAGGAGCAATGAAAAACTGTTTTTT. This sequence encodes CASSRGRSNEKLFF. The gene calls are TRBV18 and TRBJ1-4; D gene ambiguous. V lost 4 bases and J lost 5, with 11 bases in between. Per germline, CDR1 KGHSH and CDR2 LQKENI. This CDR3 is built from 14 residues.

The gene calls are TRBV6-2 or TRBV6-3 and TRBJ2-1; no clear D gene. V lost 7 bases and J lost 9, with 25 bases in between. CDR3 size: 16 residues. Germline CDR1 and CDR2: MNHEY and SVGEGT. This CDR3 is CASTKPYRKVLVEQFF. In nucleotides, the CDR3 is TGTGCCAGCACGAAGCCATATCGAAAGGTTTTGGTTGAGCAGTTCTTC.

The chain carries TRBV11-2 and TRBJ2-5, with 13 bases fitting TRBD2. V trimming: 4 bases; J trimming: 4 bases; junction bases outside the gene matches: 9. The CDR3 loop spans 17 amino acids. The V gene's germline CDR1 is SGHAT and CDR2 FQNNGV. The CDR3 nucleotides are TGTGCCAGCAGCTCTTCCGGGACTAGCGGGGCGGGAGAGACCCAGTACTTC. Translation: CASSSSGTSGAGETQYF.

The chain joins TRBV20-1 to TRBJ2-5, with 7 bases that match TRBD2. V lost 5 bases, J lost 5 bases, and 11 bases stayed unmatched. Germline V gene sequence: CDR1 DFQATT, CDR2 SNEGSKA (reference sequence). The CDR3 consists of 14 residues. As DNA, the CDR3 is TGCAGTGCTGCTCAGCGGGACCCCAGGGAGACCCAGTACTTC. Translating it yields CSAAQRDPRETQYF.

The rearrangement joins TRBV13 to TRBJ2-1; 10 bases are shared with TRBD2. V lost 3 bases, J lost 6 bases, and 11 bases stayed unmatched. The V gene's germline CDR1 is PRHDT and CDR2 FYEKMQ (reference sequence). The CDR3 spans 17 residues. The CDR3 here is CASSLAPAGGPGNEQFF. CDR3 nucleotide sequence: TGTGCCAGCAGCTTGGCCCCAGCGGGAGGGCCCGGCAATGAGCAGTTCTTC.

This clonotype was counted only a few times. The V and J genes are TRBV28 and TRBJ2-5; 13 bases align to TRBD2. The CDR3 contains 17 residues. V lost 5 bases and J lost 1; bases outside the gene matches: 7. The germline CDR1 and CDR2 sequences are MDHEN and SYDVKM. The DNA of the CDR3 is TGTGCCAGCAGTCCAGGACTAGCGGGAGCCCTCCAAGAGACCCAGTACTTC. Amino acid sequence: CASSPGLAGALQETQYF.

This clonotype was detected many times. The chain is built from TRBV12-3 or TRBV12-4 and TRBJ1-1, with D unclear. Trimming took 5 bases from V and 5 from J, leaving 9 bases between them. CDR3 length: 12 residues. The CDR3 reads CASSPPETEAFF. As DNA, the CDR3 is TGTGCCAGCAGTCCCCCAGAGACTGAAGCTTTCTTT.

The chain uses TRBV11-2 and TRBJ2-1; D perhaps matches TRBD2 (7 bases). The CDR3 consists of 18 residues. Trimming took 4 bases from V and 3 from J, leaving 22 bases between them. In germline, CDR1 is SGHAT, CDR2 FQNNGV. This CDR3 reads CASSSPTWGAGVYNEQFF. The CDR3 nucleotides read TGTGCCAGCAGCTCGCCGACCTGGGGGGCGGGGGTCTACAATGAGCAGTTCTTC.

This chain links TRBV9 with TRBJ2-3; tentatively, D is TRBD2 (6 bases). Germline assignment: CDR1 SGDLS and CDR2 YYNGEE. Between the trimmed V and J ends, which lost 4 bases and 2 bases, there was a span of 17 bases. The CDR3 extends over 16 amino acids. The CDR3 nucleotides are TGTGCCAGCAGCCCCGGGGTAGCGGCCATCACAGATACGCAGTATTTT. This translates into CASSPGVAAITDTQYF.

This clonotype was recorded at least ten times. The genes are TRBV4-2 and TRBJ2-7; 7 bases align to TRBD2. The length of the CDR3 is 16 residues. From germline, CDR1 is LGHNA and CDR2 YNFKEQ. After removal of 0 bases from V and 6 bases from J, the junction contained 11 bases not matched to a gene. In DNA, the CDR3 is TGTGCCAGCAGCCAAGATTTAGGACTAGATCGTGGCGAGCAGTACTTC. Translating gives CASSQDLGLDRGEQYF.

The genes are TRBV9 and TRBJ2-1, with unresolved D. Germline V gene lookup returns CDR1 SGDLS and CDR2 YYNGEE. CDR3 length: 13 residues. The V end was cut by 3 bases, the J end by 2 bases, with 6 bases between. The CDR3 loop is CASSGRPYNEQFF. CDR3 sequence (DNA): TGTGCCAGCAGCGGCAGGCCCTACAATGAGCAGTTCTTC.

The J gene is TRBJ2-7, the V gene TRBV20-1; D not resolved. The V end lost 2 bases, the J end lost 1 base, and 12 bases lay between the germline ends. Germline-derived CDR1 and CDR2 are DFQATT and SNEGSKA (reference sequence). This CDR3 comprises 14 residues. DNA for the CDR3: TGCAGTGCTAGATCAGCTAGGCGGTCCTACGAGCAGTACTTC. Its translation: CSARSARRSYEQYF.

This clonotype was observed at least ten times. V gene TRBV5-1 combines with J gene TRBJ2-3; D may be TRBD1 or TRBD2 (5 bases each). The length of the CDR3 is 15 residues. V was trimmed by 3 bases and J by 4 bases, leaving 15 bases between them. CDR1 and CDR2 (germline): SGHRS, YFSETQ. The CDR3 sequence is CASSWAQGRADTQYF. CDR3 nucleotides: TGCGCCAGCAGCTGGGCTCAGGGACGGGCAGATACGCAGTATTTT.

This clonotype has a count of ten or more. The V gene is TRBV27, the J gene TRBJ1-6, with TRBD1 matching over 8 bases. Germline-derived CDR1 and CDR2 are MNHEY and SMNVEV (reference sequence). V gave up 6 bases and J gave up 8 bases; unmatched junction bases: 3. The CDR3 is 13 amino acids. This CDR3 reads CASRLQGDSPLHF. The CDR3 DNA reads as TGTGCCAGCAGGCTACAGGGGGATTCACCCCTCCACTTT.

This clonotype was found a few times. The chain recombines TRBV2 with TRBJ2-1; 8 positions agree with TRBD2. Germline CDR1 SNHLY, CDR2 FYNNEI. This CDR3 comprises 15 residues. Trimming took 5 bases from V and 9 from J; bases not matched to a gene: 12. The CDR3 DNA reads TGTGCCAGCAGTTCCCCGGGACTAGGGGTCAGTGAGCAGTTCTTC. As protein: CASSSPGLGVSEQFF.

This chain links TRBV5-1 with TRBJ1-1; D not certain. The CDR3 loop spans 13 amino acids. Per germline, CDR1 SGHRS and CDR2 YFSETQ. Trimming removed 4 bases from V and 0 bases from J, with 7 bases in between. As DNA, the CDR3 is TGCGCCAGCAGCCCGGTTTTGAACACTGAAGCTTTCTTT. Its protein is CASSPVLNTEAFF.

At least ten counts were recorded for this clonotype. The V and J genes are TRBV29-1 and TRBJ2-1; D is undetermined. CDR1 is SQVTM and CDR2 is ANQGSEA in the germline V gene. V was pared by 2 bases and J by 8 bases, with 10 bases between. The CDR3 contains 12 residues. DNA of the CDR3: TGCAGCGTTGAAAAGTCGTCAGATGAGCAGTTCTTC. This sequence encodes CSVEKSSDEQFF.

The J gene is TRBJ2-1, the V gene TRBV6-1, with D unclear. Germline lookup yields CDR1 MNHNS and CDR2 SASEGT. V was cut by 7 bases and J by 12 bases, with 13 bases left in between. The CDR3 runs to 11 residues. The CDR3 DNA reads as TGTGCCAGCACGGACCCTAGAGGGCAGTTCTTC. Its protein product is CASTDPRGQFF.

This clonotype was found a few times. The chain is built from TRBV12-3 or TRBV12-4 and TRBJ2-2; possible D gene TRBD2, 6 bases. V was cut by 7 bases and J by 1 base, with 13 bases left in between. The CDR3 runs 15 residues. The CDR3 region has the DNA TGTGCCAGCAACCCGGGACTGGAGAACACCGGGGAGCTGTTTTTT. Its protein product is CASNPGLENTGELFF.

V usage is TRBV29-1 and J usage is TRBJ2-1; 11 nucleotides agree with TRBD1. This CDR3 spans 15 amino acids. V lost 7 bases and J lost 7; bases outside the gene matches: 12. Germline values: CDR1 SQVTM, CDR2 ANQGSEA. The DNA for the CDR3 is TGCAGCGCCTGGCCCGGGACAGGGGGAAGGAATGAGCAGTTCTTC. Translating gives CSAWPGTGGRNEQFF.

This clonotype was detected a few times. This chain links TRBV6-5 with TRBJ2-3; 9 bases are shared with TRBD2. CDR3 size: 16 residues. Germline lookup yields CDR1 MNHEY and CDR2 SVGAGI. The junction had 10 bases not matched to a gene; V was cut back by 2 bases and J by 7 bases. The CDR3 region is CASSYLAGTNKNTQYF. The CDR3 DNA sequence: TGTGCCAGCAGTTACCTAGCGGGAACCAACAAGAATACGCAGTATTTT.

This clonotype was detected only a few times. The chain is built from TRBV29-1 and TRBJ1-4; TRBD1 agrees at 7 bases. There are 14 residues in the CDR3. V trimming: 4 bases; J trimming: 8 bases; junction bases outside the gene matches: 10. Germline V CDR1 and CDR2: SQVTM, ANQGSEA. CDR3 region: CSVGLQGKREKLFF. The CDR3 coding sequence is TGCAGCGTTGGACTACAGGGGAAGCGGGAAAAACTGTTTTTT.

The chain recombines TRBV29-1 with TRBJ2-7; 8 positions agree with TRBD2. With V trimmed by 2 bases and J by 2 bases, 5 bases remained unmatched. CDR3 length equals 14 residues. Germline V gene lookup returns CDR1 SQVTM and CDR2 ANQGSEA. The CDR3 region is CSVESRGAAYEQYF. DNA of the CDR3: TGCAGCGTTGAATCGCGGGGGGCCGCCTACGAGCAGTACTTC.

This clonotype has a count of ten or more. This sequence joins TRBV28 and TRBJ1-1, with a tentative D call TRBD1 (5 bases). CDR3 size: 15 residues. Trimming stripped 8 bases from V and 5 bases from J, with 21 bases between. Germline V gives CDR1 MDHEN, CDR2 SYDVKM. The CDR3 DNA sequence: TGTGCCAGCGCGGGAGCTGAGGGGCTCGGGACTGAAGCTTTCTTT. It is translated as CASAGAEGLGTEAFF.

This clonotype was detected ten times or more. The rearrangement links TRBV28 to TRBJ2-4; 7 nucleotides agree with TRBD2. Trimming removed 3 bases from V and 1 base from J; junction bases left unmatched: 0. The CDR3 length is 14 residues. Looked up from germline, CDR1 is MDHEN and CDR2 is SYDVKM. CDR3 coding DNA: TGTGCCAGCAGTTTGCGGGGGGCCAAAAACATTCAGTACTTC. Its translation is CASSLRGAKNIQYF. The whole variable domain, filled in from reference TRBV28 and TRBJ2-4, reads DVKVTQSSRYLVKRTGEKVFLECVQDMDHENMFWYRQDPGLGLRLIYFSYDVKMKEKGDIPEGYSVSREKKERFSLILESASTNQTSMYLCASSLRGAKNIQYFGAGTRLSVL.